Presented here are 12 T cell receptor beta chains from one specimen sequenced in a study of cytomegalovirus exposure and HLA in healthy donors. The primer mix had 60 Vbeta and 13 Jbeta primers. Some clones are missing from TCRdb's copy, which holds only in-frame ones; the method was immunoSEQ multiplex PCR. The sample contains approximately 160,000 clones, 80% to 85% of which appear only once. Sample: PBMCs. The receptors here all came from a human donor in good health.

Written as DNA, the CDR3 is TGTGCCAGCAGGTGGACAAGGGCCACTGAAGCTTTCTTT. Protein: CASRWTRATEAFF. This chain connects TRBV6-1 to TRBJ1-1; D possibly corresponds to TRBD1 (5 bases). V lost 6 bases and J lost 4, with 12 bases in between. CDR1 is MNHNS, CDR2 SASEGT, per germline. The CDR3 sequence is 13 residues long.

CDR3 nucleotide sequence: TGTGCCAGCAGCGTAGTCCCTTTAAATGAGCAGTTCTTC. This gives the protein CASSVVPLNEQFF. The V call is TRBV9, the J call TRBJ2-1, with no clear D. The ends were cut back, 0 bases at V and 7 bases at J, with 8 bases in the middle. Germline CDR1 reads SGDLS; CDR2 reads YYNGEE. This CDR3 region has 13 residues.

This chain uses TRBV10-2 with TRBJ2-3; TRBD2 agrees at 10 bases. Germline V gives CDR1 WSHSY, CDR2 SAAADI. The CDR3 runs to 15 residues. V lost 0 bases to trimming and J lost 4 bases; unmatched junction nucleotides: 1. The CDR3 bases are TGCGCCAGCAGTGAGTCGAGCGGGGGGGCAGATACGCAGTATTTT. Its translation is CASSESSGGADTQYF.

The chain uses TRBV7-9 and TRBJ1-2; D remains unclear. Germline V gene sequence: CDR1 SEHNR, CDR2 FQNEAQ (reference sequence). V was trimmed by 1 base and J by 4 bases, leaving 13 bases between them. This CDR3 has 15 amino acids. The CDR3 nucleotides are TGTGCCAGCAGCTTAGGGGCGGGCGAAAGCTATGGCTACACCTTC. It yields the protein CASSLGAGESYGYTF.

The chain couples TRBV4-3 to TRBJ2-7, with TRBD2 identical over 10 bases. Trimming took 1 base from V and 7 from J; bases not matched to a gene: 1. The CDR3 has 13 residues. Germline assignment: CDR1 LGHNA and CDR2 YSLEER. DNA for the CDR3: TGCGCCAGCAGCCAAGGGACTAGCGGAGAGCAGTACTTC. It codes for CASSQGTSGEQYF.

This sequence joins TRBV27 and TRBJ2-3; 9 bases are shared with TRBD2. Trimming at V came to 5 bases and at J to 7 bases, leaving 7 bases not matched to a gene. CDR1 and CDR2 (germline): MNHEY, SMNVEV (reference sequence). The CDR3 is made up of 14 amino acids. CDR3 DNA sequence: TGTGCCAGCAGTACGGGACTAGCTACGAATACGCAGTATTTT. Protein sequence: CASSTGLATNTQYF.

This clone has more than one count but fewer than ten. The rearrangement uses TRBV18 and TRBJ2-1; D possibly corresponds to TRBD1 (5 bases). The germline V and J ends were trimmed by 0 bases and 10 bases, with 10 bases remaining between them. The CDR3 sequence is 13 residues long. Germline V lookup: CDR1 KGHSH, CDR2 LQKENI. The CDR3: CASSPPWGPEQFF. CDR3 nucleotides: TGTGCCAGCTCACCACCGTGGGGCCCCGAGCAGTTCTTC.

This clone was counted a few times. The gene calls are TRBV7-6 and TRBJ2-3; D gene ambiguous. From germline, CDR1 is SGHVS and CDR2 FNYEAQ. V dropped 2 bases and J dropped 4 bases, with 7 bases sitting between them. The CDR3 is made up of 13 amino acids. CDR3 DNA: TGTGCCAGCAGCTTAAATTTAGCAGATACGCAGTATTTT. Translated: CASSLNLADTQYF.

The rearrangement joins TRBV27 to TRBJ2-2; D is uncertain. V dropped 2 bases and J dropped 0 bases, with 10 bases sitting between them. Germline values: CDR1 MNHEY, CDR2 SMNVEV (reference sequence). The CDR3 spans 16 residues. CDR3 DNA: TGTGCCAGCAGTTTAATAGGAGAAACGAACACCGGGGAGCTGTTTTTT. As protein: CASSLIGETNTGELFF.

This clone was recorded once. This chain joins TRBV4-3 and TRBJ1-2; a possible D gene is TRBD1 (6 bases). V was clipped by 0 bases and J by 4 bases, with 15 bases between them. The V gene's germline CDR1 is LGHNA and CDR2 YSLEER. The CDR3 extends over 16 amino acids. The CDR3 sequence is CASSQEFRGRTYGYTF. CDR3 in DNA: TGCGCCAGCAGCCAAGAATTTAGGGGGAGAACCTATGGCTACACCTTC.

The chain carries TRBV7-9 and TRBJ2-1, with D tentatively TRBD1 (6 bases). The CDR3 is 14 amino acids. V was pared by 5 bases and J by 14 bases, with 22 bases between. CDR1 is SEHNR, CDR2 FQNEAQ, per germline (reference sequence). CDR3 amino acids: CASSTEGTPWGEFF. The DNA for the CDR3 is TGTGCCAGCAGCACCGAAGGGACACCGTGGGGAGAGTTCTTC.

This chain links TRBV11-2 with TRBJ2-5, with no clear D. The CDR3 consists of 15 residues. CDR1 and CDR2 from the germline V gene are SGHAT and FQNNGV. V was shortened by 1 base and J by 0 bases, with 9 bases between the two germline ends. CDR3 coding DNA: TGTGCCAGCAGCTTAGTGGGCAGCAACCAAGAGACCCAGTACTTC. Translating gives CASSLVGSNQETQYF.